This T cell receptor (beta chain) appears in the sequencing data of a study of blood T cell repertoires in COVID-19. The CDR3 has 18 amino acids. Germline CDR1 reads MNHEY; CDR2 reads SVGEGT. The V segment lost 2 bases and the J segment 2 bases; nucleotides outside the gene matches: 10. Sequenced by immunoSEQ multiplex PCR; TCRdb stores in-frame clones only, minus some. The profile shows more than 250,000 clones, roughly 88% of them singletons. The receptor comes from a human donor in a cohort sampled during active COVID-19. Material: peripheral blood. The chain employs TRBV6-2 or TRBV6-3 and TRBJ2-3; 10 bases fit TRBD2. The CDR3 DNA reads as TGTGCCAGCAGTTACGGGAGGTGGACTAGCGGTTCCACAGATACGCAGTATTTT. It yields the protein CASSYGRWTSGSTDTQYF.